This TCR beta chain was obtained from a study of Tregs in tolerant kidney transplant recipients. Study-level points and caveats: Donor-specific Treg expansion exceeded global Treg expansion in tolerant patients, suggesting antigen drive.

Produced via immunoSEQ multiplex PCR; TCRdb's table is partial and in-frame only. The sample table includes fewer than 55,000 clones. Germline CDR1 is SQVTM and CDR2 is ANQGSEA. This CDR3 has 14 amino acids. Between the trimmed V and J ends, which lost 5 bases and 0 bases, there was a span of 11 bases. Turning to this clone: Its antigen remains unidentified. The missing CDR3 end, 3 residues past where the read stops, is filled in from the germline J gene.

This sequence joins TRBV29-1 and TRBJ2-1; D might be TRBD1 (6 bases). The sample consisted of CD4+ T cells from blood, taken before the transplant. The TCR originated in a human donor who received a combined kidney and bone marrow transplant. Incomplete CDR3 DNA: TGCAGCGTTAACAGGGTAAGCTCCTACAATGAG. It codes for CSVNRVSSYNE. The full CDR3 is CSVNRVSSYNEQFF.